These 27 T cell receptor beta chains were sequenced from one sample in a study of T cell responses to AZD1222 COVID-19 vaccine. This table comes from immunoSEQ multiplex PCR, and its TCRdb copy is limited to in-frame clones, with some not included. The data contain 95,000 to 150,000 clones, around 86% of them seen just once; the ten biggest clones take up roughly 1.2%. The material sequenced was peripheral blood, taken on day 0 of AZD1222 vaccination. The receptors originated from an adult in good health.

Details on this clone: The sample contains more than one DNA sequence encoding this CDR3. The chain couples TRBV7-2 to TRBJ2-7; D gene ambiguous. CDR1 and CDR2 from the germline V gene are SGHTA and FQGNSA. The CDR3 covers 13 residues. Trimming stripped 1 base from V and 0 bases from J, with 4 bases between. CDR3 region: CASSLVSSYEQYF. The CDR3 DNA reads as TGTGCCAGCAGCTTAGTCAGCTCCTACGAGCAGTACTTC.

CDR3 amino acids: CASSQDRRGSSGGTWGTDTQYF. CDR3 bases: TGTGCCAGCAGCCAAGATAGACGGGGATCTAGCGGGGGGACGTGGGGCACAGATACGCAGTATTTT. The chain recombines TRBV4-2 with TRBJ2-3, with 11 bases fitting TRBD2. Germline trimming cut 0 bases from V and 1 base from J; bases unmatched to any gene: 18. The germline CDR1 and CDR2 sequences are LGHNA and YNFKEQ. There are 22 residues in the CDR3.

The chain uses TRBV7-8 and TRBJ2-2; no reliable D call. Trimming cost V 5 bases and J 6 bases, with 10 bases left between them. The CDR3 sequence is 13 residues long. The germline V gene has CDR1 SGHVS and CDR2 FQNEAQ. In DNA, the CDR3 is TGTGCCAGCAGCCCAAGGGCACCCGGGGAGCTGTTTTTT. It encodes CASSPRAPGELFF.

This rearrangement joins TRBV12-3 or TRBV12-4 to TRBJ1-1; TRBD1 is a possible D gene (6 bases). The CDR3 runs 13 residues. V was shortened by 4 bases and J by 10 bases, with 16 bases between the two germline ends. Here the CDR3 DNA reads TGTGCCAGCAGTTGGTCAGGGGATTTCGGAGCTTTCTTT. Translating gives CASSWSGDFGAFF.

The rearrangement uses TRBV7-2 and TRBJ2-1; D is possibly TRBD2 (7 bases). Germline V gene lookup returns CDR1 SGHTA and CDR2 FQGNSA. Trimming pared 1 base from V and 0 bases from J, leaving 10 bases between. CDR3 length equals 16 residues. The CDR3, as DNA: TGTGCCAGCAGCTTAGGGGGGGGCGTCTCCTACAATGAGCAGTTCTTC. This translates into CASSLGGGVSYNEQFF. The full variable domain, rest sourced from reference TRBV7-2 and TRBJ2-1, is GAGVSQSPSNKVTEKGKDVELRCDPISGHTALYWYRQSLGQGLEFLIYFQGNSAPDKSGLPSDRFSAERTGGSVSTLTIQRTQQEDSAVYLCASSLGGGVSYNEQFFGPGTRLTVL.

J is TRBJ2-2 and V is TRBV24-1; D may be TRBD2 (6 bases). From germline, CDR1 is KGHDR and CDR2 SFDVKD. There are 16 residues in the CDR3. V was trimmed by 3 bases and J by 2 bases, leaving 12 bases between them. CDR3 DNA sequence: TGTGCCACCAGTGATCCGGGACTCCCAAACACCGGGGAGCTGTTTTTT. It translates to CATSDPGLPNTGELFF.

The CDR3 sequence is CASSTGQGGSDEKLFF. In DNA form, the CDR3 reads TGTGCCAGCAGCACGGGACAGGGAGGTTCGGATGAAAAACTGTTTTTT. The V call is TRBV11-2, the J call TRBJ1-4, with TRBD1 matching over 9 bases. The CDR3 spans 16 residues. Trimming took 5 bases from V and 6 from J; bases not matched to a gene: 10. From germline, CDR1 is SGHAT and CDR2 FQNNGV.

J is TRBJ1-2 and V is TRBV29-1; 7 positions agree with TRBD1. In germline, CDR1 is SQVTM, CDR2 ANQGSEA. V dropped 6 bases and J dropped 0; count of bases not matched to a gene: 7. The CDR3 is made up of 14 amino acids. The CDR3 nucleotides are TGCAGCGTAAGTGGGACAGCCGCTAACTATGGCTACACCTTC. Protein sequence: CSVSGTAANYGYTF.

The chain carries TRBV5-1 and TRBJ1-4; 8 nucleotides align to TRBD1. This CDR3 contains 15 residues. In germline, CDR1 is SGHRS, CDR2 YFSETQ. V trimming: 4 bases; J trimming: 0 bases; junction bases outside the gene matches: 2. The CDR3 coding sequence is TGCGCCAGCAGCCTACAGGGGGCAACTAATGAAAAACTGTTTTTT. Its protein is CASSLQGATNEKLFF. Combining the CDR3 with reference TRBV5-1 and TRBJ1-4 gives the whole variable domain KAGVTQTPRYLIKTRGQQVTLSCSPISGHRSVSWYQQTPGQGLQFLFEYFSETQRNKGNFPGRFSGRQFSNSRSEMNVSTLELGDSALYLCASSLQGATNEKLFFGSGTQLSVL.

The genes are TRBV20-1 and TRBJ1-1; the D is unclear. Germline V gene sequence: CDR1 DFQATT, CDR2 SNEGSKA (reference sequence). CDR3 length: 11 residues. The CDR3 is CSSGFSAEAFF. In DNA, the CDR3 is TGCAGCTCCGGATTCAGCGCTGAAGCTTTCTTT.

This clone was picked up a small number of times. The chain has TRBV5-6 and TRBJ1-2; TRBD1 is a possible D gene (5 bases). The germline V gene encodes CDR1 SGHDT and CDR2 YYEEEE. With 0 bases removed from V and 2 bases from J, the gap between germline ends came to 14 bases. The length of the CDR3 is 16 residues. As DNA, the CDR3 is TGTGCCAGCAGCTTGGCTGGGGCAGTTACCAACTATGGCTACACCTTC. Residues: CASSLAGAVTNYGYTF.

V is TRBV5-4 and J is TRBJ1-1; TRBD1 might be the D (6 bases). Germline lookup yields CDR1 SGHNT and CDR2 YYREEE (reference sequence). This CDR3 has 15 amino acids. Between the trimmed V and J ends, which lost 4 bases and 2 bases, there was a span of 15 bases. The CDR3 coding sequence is TGTGCCAGCAGCACCAAGACAGGAGAAAACACTGAAGCTTTCTTT. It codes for CASSTKTGENTEAFF.

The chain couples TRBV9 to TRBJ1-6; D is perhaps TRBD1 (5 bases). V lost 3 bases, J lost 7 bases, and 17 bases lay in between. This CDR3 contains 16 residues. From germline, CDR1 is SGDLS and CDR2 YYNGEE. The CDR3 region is CASSAQDNRGNSPLHF. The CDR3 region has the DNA TGTGCCAGCAGCGCGCAGGACAATCGCGGGAATTCACCCCTCCACTTT.

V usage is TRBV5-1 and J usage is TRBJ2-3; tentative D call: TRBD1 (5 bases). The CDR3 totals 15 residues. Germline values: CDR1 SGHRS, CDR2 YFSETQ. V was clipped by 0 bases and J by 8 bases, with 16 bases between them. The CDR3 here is CASSLVRTPQGTQYF. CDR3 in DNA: TGCGCCAGCAGCTTGGTGAGGACCCCCCAGGGTACGCAGTATTTT. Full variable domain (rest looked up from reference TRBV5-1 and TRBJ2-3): KAGVTQTPRYLIKTRGQQVTLSCSPISGHRSVSWYQQTPGQGLQFLFEYFSETQRNKGNFPGRFSGRQFSNSRSEMNVSTLELGDSALYLCASSLVRTPQGTQYFGPGTRLTVL.

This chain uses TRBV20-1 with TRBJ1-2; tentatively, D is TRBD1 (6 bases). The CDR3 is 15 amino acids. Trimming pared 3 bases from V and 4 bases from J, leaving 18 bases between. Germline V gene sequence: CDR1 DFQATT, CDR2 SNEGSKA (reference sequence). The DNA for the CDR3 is TGCAGTGCTAGTGAACCGACAGGCACCCTCTATGGCTACACCTTC. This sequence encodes CSASEPTGTLYGYTF.

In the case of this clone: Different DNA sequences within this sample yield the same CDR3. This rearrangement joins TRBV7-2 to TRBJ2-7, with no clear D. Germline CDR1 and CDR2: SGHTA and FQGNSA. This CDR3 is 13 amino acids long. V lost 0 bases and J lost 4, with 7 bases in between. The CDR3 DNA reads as TGTGCCAGCAGCTTAGCCGGGTCATACGAGCAGTACTTC. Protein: CASSLAGSYEQYF.

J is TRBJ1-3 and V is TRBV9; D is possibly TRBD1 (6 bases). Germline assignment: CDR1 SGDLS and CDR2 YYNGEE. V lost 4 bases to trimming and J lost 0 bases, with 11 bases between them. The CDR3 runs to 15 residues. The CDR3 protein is CASSSGQISGNTIYF. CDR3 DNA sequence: TGTGCCAGCAGCTCTGGACAGATCTCTGGAAACACCATATATTTT.

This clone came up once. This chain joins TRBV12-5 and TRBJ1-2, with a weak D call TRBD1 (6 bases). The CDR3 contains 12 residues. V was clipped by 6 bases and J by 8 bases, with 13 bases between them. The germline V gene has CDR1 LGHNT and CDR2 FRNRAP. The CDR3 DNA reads TGTGCTAGTGGCAACGAAGGGGGAGGCTACACCTTC. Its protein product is CASGNEGGGYTF.

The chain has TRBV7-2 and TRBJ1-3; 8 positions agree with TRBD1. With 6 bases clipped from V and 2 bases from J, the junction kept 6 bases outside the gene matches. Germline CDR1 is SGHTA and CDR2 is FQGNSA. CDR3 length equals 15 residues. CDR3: CASSHRTGPGNTIYF. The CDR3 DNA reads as TGTGCCAGCAGTCATAGGACAGGGCCTGGAAACACCATATATTTT.

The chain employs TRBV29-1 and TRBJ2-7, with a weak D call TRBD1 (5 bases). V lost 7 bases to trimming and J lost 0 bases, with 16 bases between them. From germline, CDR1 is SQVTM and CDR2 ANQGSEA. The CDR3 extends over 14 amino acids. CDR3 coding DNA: TGCAGCGCCGAGCGTGGCAGGGTCTCCTACGAGCAGTACTTC. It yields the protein CSAERGRVSYEQYF.

The CDR3 nucleotides are TGTGCCAGCAGGGGAGGGGGGACTGAAGCTTTCTTT. The encoded protein is CASRGGGTEAFF. The chain recombines TRBV5-8 with TRBJ1-1, with D possibly being TRBD1 (6 bases). V was shortened by 5 bases and J by 5 bases, with 10 bases between the two germline ends. CDR3 size: 12 residues. The germline V gene encodes CDR1 SGHTS and CDR2 YDEGEE.

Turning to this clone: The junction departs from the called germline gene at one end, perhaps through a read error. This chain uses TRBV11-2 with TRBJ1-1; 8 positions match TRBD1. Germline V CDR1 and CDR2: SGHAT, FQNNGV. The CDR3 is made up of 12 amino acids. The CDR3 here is CASRTEEGQAGF. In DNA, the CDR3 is TGTGCCAGCAGGACCGAAGAGGGACAGGCCGGCTTT.

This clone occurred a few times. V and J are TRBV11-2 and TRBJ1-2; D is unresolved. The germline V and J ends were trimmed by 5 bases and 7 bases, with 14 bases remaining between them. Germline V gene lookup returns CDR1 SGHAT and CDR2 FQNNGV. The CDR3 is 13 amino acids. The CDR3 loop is CASSPRGYAGYTF. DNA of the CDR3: TGTGCCAGCAGCCCCAGAGGGTATGCTGGCTACACCTTC.

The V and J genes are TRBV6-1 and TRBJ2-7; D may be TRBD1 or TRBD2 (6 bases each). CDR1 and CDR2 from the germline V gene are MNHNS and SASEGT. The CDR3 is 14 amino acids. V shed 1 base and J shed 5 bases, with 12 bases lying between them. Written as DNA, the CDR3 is TGTGCCAGCAGTGAAGGGGGGGCCAGCGACGAGCAGTACTTC. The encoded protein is CASSEGGASDEQYF.

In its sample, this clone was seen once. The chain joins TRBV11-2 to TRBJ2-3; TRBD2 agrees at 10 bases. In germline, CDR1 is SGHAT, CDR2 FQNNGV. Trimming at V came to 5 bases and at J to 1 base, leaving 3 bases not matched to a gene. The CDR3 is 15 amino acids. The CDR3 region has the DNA TGTGCCAGCAGCCTCGGGACTAGCGGCACAGATACGCAGTATTTT. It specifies CASSLGTSGTDTQYF.

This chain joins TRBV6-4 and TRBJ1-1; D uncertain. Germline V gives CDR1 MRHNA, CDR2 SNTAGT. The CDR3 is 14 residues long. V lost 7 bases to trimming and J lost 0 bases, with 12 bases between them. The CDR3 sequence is CASTPGPMNTEAFF. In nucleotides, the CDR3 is TGTGCCAGCACCCCCGGACCCATGAACACTGAAGCTTTCTTT.

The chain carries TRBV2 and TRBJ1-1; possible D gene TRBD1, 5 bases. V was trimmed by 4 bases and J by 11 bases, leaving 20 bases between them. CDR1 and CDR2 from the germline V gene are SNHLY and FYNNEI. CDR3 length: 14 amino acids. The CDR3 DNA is TGTGCCAGCAGTGTTATGGGGGGGTCCTTTTGGGCTTTCTTT. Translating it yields CASSVMGGSFWAFF. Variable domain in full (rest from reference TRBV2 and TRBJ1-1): EPEVTQTPSHQVTQMGQEVILRCVPISNHLYFYWYRQILGQKVEFLVSFYNNEISEKSEIFDDQFSVERPDGSNFTLKIRSTKLEDSAMYFCASSVMGGSFWAFFGQGTRLTVV.